A selection of T cell receptor beta chains follows, all from one sample in a study of shared clonotypes between healthy human individuals. Assay: immunoSEQ multiplex PCR; the TCRdb copy retains only in-frame clones and omits some. This table has roughly 2.1 million clones, about 93% appearing once. Sequencing input: naive CD8+ T cells from PBMCs. These TCRs come from a man aged 18 to 29 in good health. Some clones in this sample may be carry-over from other donors' samples. Each CDR3 is given with its conserved first and last residue. The D gene is left open where the match is weak. Expanded clones get a size class; other rows say once, few or many, or leave the size out.

d_gene,abundance,j_gene,len,v_gene,CDR3aa,CDR3nt
TRBD1,.,TRBJ1-1,16,TRBV27,CASSVDRDRGNTEAFF,TGTGCCAGCAGTGTAGACCGGGACAGGGGGAACACTGAAGCTTTCTTT
TRBD1,.,TRBJ2-7,14,TRBV6-5,CASSLGQAAYEQYF,TGTGCCAGCAGTCTGGGACAGGCGGCCTACGAGCAGTACTTC
.,.,TRBJ2-3,15,TRBV9,CASSPRRASTDTQYF,TGTGCCAGCAGCCCCCGGAGAGCTAGCACAGATACGCAGTATTTT
TRBD1,once,TRBJ2-5,15,TRBV7-6,CASSYRDRGRETQYF,TGTGCCAGCAGCTACCGGGACAGGGGGCGAGAGACCCAGTACTTC
.,.,TRBJ1-5,15,TRBV6-1,CASHYRAPTQQPQHF,TGTGCCAGCCATTATCGGGCCCCTACACAGCAGCCCCAGCATTTT
TRBD2,.,TRBJ2-7,14,TRBV27,CASSGLAGGLEQYF,TGTGCCAGCAGCGGACTAGCGGGAGGGCTCGAGCAGTACTTC
TRBD1,.,TRBJ2-7,15,TRBV19,CASSPRDSPTNEQYF,TGTGCCAGTAGTCCAAGGGACAGCCCCACTAACGAGCAGTACTTC
.,.,TRBJ1-1,14,TRBV7-9,CASSYPRKNTEAFF,TGTGCCAGCAGCTACCCCAGGAAGAACACTGAAGCTTTCTTT
TRBD2,.,TRBJ2-1,16,TRBV2,CASSPTSGSHYNEQFF,TGTGCCAGCAGTCCGACTAGCGGGAGCCACTACAATGAGCAGTTCTTC
TRBD2,.,TRBJ2-1,14,TRBV7-9,CASSLVGREYEQFF,TGTGCCAGCAGCTTAGTGGGGCGGGAGTATGAGCAGTTCTTC
.,.,TRBJ2-2,11,TRBV10-1,CASSEAGELFF,TGCGCCAGCAGTGAGGCCGGGGAGCTGTTTTTT
TRBD1,.,TRBJ2-3,17,TRBV7-9,CASSDSTAGQGSYTQYF,TGTGCCAGCAGCGATAGTACTGCGGGACAGGGGTCCTATACGCAGTATTTT
TRBD1,.,TRBJ2-5,16,TRBV4-1,CASSPKRDSLGSAQYF,TGCGCCAGCAGCCCGAAACGGGACAGCCTCGGATCGGCCCAGTACTTC
.,.,TRBJ2-7,16,TRBV6-5,CASSYSVGEASYEQYF,TGTGCCAGCAGTTACTCGGTGGGGGAAGCTTCCTACGAGCAGTACTTC
.,once,TRBJ2-7,14,TRBV5-8,CASSWGESSYEQYF,TGTGCCAGCAGCTGGGGGGAGAGCTCCTACGAGCAGTACTTC
TRBD1,.,TRBJ2-7,15,TRBV19,CASSLGSGQGYEQYF,TGTGCCAGTAGTCTAGGATCGGGACAGGGCTACGAGCAGTACTTC
TRBD1,.,TRBJ2-7,14,TRBV29-1,CSVEGDRGPYEQYF,TGCAGCGTTGAAGGAGACAGGGGTCCTTACGAGCAGTACTTC
TRBD1,.,TRBJ2-7,16,TRBV5-1,CASSGRDRPASYEQYF,TGCGCCAGCAGCGGCCGGGACAGACCTGCCTCCTACGAGCAGTACTTC
.,.,TRBJ1-4,14,TRBV9,CASSETVVNEKLFF,TGTGCCAGCAGCGAGACAGTCGTTAATGAAAAACTGTTTTTT
TRBD2,.,TRBJ2-7,16,TRBV28,CASSLLAGGPSYEQYF,TGTGCCAGCAGCCTACTAGCGGGAGGCCCCTCCTACGAGCAGTACTTC
TRBD1,.,TRBJ2-7,13,TRBV18,CASAGTGSYEQYF,TGTGCCAGCGCCGGGACAGGCTCCTACGAGCAGTACTTC
.,.,TRBJ2-7,14,TRBV27,CASSFGISSYEQYF,TGTGCCAGCAGTTTTGGTATCAGCTCCTACGAGCAGTACTTC
TRBD1,.,TRBJ1-1,14,TRBV27,CASSYTGGITEAFF,TGTGCCAGCAGCTATACAGGGGGAATCACTGAAGCTTTCTTT
.,few,TRBJ1-5,16,TRBV10-3,CAISESNHGYNQPQHF,TGTGCCATCAGTGAGTCAAACCACGGATACAATCAGCCCCAGCATTTT
TRBD2,once,TRBJ2-7,16,TRBV5-6,CASSLDGGSLTYEQYF,TGTGCCAGCAGCTTGGATGGCGGGAGTTTAACCTACGAGCAGTACTTC
.,few,TRBJ1-1,16,TRBV19,CASSELGLLSRSEAFF,TGTGCCAGTAGTGAATTGGGGCTCCTATCCAGGAGCGAAGCTTTCTTT
.,.,TRBJ2-3,14,TRBV9,CASSVGVGTDTQYF,TGTGCCAGCAGCGTAGGTGTGGGCACAGATACGCAGTATTTT
TRBD1,.,TRBJ1-2,14,TRBV6-5,CASQGGGANYGYTF,TGTGCCAGCCAGGGAGGGGGCGCAAACTATGGCTACACCTTC
.,.,TRBJ1-4,17,TRBV5-1,CASSLAKPGTTNEKLFF,TGCGCCAGCAGCTTGGCCAAGCCAGGGACGACTAATGAAAAACTGTTTTTT
TRBD1,.,TRBJ1-2,14,TRBV13,CASSQGWTGDGYTF,TGTGCCAGCAGCCAGGGGTGGACAGGGGATGGCTACACCTTC
.,.,TRBJ2-2,16,TRBV27,CASSLPTAGHTGELFF,TGTGCCAGCAGTTTACCTACGGCGGGCCACACCGGGGAGCTGTTTTTT
.,.,TRBJ2-7,16,TRBV11-2,CASSSSGTGIHYEQYF,TGTGCCAGCAGCTCTAGCGGGACAGGGATACACTACGAGCAGTACTTC
.,.,TRBJ2-7,11,TRBV30,CAWSLTYEQYF,TGTGCCTGGAGTTTAACCTACGAGCAGTACTTC
.,.,TRBJ1-1,15,TRBV19,CASRPRGFLDTEAFF,TGTGCCAGTAGACCCCGCGGATTTTTGGACACTGAAGCTTTCTTT
.,.,TRBJ2-7,12,TRBV23-1,CALTDGVSEQYF,TGCGCCCTGACCGACGGTGTGAGCGAGCAGTACTTC
TRBD2,.,TRBJ2-1,16,TRBV29-1,CSVTPGTSGRYNEQFF,TGCAGCGTGACACCCGGGACTAGCGGGAGATACAATGAGCAGTTCTTC
.,.,TRBJ2-2,15,TRBV7-7,CASSLDSTNTGELFF,TGTGCCAGCAGTCTCGACAGTACGAACACCGGGGAGCTGTTTTTT
TRBD1,.,TRBJ2-5,16,TRBV6-1,CASSEPSGDSQETQYF,TGTGCCAGCAGTGAGCCCTCCGGGGACAGTCAAGAGACCCAGTACTTC
.,.,TRBJ2-3,13,TRBV30,CAWSKDWADTQYF,TGTGCCTGGAGTAAAGACTGGGCAGATACGCAGTATTTT
TRBD1,.,TRBJ1-4,15,TRBV7-9,CASSPKTGPSEKLFF,TGTGCCAGCAGCCCCAAGACAGGGCCGAGTGAAAAACTGTTTTTT
.,.,TRBJ1-1,15,TRBV19,CASSTSGERNTEAFF,TGTGCCAGTAGTACCTCAGGGGAGAGGAACACTGAAGCTTTCTTT
.,.,TRBJ1-1,12,TRBV6-4,CASRFTGIMAFF,TGTGCCAGCAGGTTCACAGGGATAATGGCTTTCTTT
TRBD1,.,TRBJ2-7,16,TRBV28,CASSLGVRTGAYEQYF,TGTGCCAGCAGCTTAGGGGTCCGGACAGGGGCCTACGAGCAGTACTTC
.,.,TRBJ2-1,14,TRBV28,CASTPGLSRNEQFF,TGTGCCAGCACCCCCGGGCTTAGTAGGAATGAGCAGTTCTTC
.,.,TRBJ2-1,12,TRBV7-9,CASSLVDNEQFF,TGTGCCAGCAGCTTAGTCGATAATGAGCAGTTCTTC
.,.,TRBJ2-3,17,TRBV7-9,CASSLVSRLRETDTQYF,TGTGCCAGCAGCTTAGTATCGAGGTTGAGGGAGACAGATACGCAGTATTTT
.,.,TRBJ2-2,13,TRBV25-1,CASSEYNTGELFF,TGTGCCAGCAGTGAATATAACACCGGGGAGCTGTTTTTT
TRBD2,.,TRBJ2-1,15,TRBV9,CASSVVAGGPYEQFF,TGTGCCAGCAGCGTAGTAGCGGGAGGGCCCTATGAGCAGTTCTTC
TRBD1,few,TRBJ1-1,14,TRBV7-8,CASTEPAGGTEAFF,TGTGCCAGCACCGAACCTGCAGGGGGCACTGAAGCTTTCTTT
.,.,TRBJ2-7,14,TRBV25-1,CASSGFRTSYEQYF,TGTGCCAGCAGTGGATTCCGGACATCGTACGAGCAGTACTTC